These 28 T cell receptor beta chains came from one sample sequenced in a study of technical replicates of blood from a few donors. TCRdb keeps only in-frame clones here, not all; method: immunoSEQ multiplex PCR. The sample lists 70,000 to 75,000 clones, roughly 94% occurring once. Material: T cells isolated from PBMCs. The origin of the receptors is a human donor in good health.

The chain has TRBV7-8 and TRBJ2-7, with D uncertain. Per the germline V gene, CDR1 is SGHVS and CDR2 is FQNEAQ. This CDR3 spans 13 amino acids. V was trimmed by 1 base and J by 2 bases, leaving 6 bases between them. The CDR3 coding sequence is TGTGCCAGCAGCTTAGTTGGCCCCTACGAGCAGTACTTC. Translation gives CASSLVGPYEQYF.

Only one count was recorded for this clone. The gene calls are TRBV4-1 and TRBJ2-1; D may be TRBD2 (5 bases). This CDR3 is 16 amino acids long. Between the trimmed V and J ends, which lost 1 base and 0 bases, there was a span of 10 bases. The germline V gene encodes CDR1 MGHRA and CDR2 YSYEKL. The CDR3 protein is CASSQGTSSSYNEQFF. CDR3 nucleotides: TGCGCCAGCAGCCAAGGGACTTCTAGCTCCTACAATGAGCAGTTCTTC.

The rearrangement uses TRBV9 and TRBJ1-3; 8 nucleotides agree with TRBD1. The CDR3 totals 17 residues. Per the germline V gene, CDR1 is SGDLS and CDR2 is YYNGEE. The V segment lost 2 bases and the J segment 0 bases; nucleotides outside the gene matches: 7. CDR3 nucleotides: TGTGCCAGCAGCGTCCAACAGGGGGGAAACTCTGGAAACACCATATATTTT. Its translation: CASSVQQGGNSGNTIYF.

V gene TRBV29-1 combines with J gene TRBJ2-1, with 8 bases identical to TRBD1. The trim removed 7 bases at V and 6 bases at J, leaving 11 bases unmatched. The CDR3 contains 14 residues. In germline, CDR1 is SQVTM, CDR2 ANQGSEA. The CDR3 nucleotides are TGCAGCGCTTCAGACAGGGGACACCTCAATGAGCAGTTCTTC. This gives the protein CSASDRGHLNEQFF.

This sequence joins TRBV19 and TRBJ2-5; weak D call: TRBD2 (6 bases). V lost 8 bases and J lost 4, with 11 bases in between. The CDR3 consists of 12 residues. CDR1 is LNHDA, CDR2 SQIVND, per germline (reference sequence). CDR3 DNA sequence: TGTGCCAGTTCGGGAGTCCGAGAGACCCAGTACTTC. Translating gives CASSGVRETQYF.

This clone was detected once. This chain joins TRBV7-6 and TRBJ2-5, with 9 nucleotides matching TRBD2. V was clipped by 4 bases and J by 5 bases; unmatched bases: 8. The CDR3 runs 15 residues. Germline CDR1 and CDR2: SGHVS and FNYEAQ. The CDR3 loop reads CASSSPAGGLETQYF. CDR3 nucleotide sequence: TGTGCCAGCAGCTCCCCTGCGGGGGGGCTGGAGACCCAGTACTTC.

The chain employs TRBV28 and TRBJ2-7; 11 nucleotides match TRBD2. The CDR3 extends over 14 amino acids. J lost 3 bases, V lost 2 bases, and 0 bases had no gene match. Germline CDR1 and CDR2: MDHEN and SYDVKM. For the CDR3, the DNA is TGTGCCAGCAGTTTAACTAGCGGGAGCTACGAGCAGTACTTC. This sequence encodes CASSLTSGSYEQYF. The complete variable domain, with remaining parts taken from reference TRBV28 and TRBJ2-7, reads DVKVTQSSRYLVKRTGEKVFLECVQDMDHENMFWYRQDPGLGLRLIYFSYDVKMKEKGDIPEGYSVSREKKERFSLILESASTNQTSMYLCASSLTSGSYEQYFGPGTRLTVT.

The V and J genes are TRBV11-2 and TRBJ2-3; D gene unclear. CDR1 is SGHAT, CDR2 FQNNGV, per germline. V was trimmed by 5 bases and J by 4 bases, leaving 4 bases between them. The CDR3 contains 11 residues. The CDR3 reads CASSLSDTQYF. CDR3 bases: TGTGCCAGCAGCCTGTCAGATACGCAGTATTTT.

The chain uses TRBV28 and TRBJ1-2; D remains unclear. Trimming pared 2 bases from V and 8 bases from J, leaving 6 bases between. Germline V gene lookup returns CDR1 MDHEN and CDR2 SYDVKM. This CDR3 spans 11 amino acids. The CDR3 coding sequence is TGTGCCAGCAGTTTACACACCGGCTACACCTTC. It specifies CASSLHTGYTF.

The V and J genes are TRBV6-1 and TRBJ1-1; D gene uncertain. Trimming pared 2 bases from V and 1 base from J, leaving 8 bases between. Germline V gives CDR1 MNHNS, CDR2 SASEGT. CDR3 length: 14 residues. The CDR3 spells CASSEYFGNTEAFF. The CDR3 nucleotides read TGTGCCAGCAGTGAATATTTCGGGAACACTGAAGCTTTCTTT.

The chain couples TRBV25-1 to TRBJ1-5; D may be TRBD1 (6 bases). Germline CDR1 reads MGHDK; CDR2 reads SYGVNS. The CDR3 loop spans 14 amino acids. Trimming left V 6 bases short and J 3 bases short, with 12 bases between. The CDR3: CASSKTGLNQPQHF. CDR3 coding DNA: TGTGCCAGCAGCAAAACAGGGCTCAATCAGCCCCAGCATTTT.

The chain has TRBV19 and TRBJ1-4; D not certain. This CDR3 has 13 residues. Germline V CDR1 and CDR2: LNHDA, SQIVND (reference sequence). V lost 1 base, J lost 7 bases, and 7 bases lay in between. CDR3 nucleotide sequence: TGTGCCAGTAGTATAGCCCCCGGTGAAAAACTGTTTTTT. It specifies CASSIAPGEKLFF.

This chain joins TRBV5-8 and TRBJ2-5; tentatively, D is TRBD1 (6 bases). This CDR3 is built from 16 residues. Trimming pared 6 bases from V and 4 bases from J, leaving 22 bases between. Germline assignment: CDR1 SGHTS and CDR2 YDEGEE. The CDR3 loop is CASTRGQGPTGETQYF. DNA for the CDR3: TGTGCCAGCACCAGAGGTCAGGGGCCCACCGGAGAGACCCAGTACTTC.

This clone has just one count. The chain links TRBV7-9 to TRBJ2-7; possibly TRBD1 for D (6 bases). Germline lookup yields CDR1 SEHNR and CDR2 FQNEAQ (reference sequence). Deletions cut 4 bases from V and 0 bases from J, with 10 bases between. CDR3 length: 14 residues. CDR3 DNA sequence: TGTGCCAGCAGCTACCGACAGGACTCCTACGAGCAGTACTTC. It codes for CASSYRQDSYEQYF.

The CDR3 bases are TGCGCCAGCAGCTCGGGTCCGGGATCCAACAATGAGCAGTTCTTC. Amino acid sequence: CASSSGPGSNNEQFF. The V call is TRBV5-1, the J call TRBJ2-1; tentative D call: TRBD2 (5 bases). V lost 3 bases and J lost 5, with 15 bases in between. Germline V gene lookup returns CDR1 SGHRS and CDR2 YFSETQ. The CDR3 spans 15 residues.

The V call is TRBV7-9, the J call TRBJ2-1, with 8 positions matching TRBD2. The V segment lost 8 bases and the J segment 8 bases; nucleotides outside the gene matches: 17. Germline loops: CDR1 SEHNR, CDR2 FQNEAQ (reference sequence). This CDR3 comprises 16 residues. CDR3 sequence: CASQNFGTSKIDEQFF. The DNA of the CDR3 is TGTGCCAGCCAGAATTTCGGGACTAGTAAAATCGATGAGCAGTTCTTC.

This chain uses TRBV2 with TRBJ2-2; the D gene is possibly TRBD2 (5 bases). Per germline, CDR1 SNHLY and CDR2 FYNNEI. V was clipped by 5 bases and J by 3 bases, with 13 bases between them. The CDR3 has 15 amino acids. CDR3 in DNA: TGTGCCAGCAGTTGGCAGCGGTGGGACACCGGGGAGCTGTTTTTT. Amino acids: CASSWQRWDTGELFF.

This chain connects TRBV30 to TRBJ2-5, with 13 bases lining up with TRBD2. The J segment lost 7 bases and the V segment lost 4 bases, leaving 9 bases of the junction unmatched. Germline V gene data show CDR1 as GTSNPN and CDR2 as SVGIG (reference sequence). The CDR3 spans 15 residues. The CDR3 sequence: CAWTVRLAGGVTQYF. The CDR3 DNA reads TGTGCCTGGACTGTGCGACTAGCGGGGGGTGTGACCCAGTACTTC.

V and J are TRBV28 and TRBJ2-7; 10 positions agree with TRBD2. The germline V gene has CDR1 MDHEN and CDR2 SYDVKM. This CDR3 is 19 amino acids long. The junction had 17 bases not matched to a gene; V was cut back by 5 bases and J by 1 base. CDR3 residues: CASSARRLAGEVLSYEQYF. CDR3 coding DNA: TGTGCCAGCAGTGCCAGGCGGCTAGCGGGAGAAGTTTTGTCCTACGAGCAGTACTTC.

This chain links TRBV5-6 with TRBJ2-2, with D maybe TRBD1 (5 bases). V was trimmed by 5 bases and J by 6 bases, leaving 14 bases between them. Per germline, CDR1 SGHDT and CDR2 YYEEEE. The CDR3 totals 14 residues. Written as DNA, the CDR3 is TGTGCCAGCAGTATAGGCAGGGTAGCCGGGGAGCTGTTTTTT. Translated: CASSIGRVAGELFF.

V gene TRBV6-1 combines with J gene TRBJ2-2; 9 bases line up with TRBD1. Germline V gene data show CDR1 as MNHNS and CDR2 as SASEGT. The CDR3 length is 14 residues. The V segment lost 6 bases and the J segment 4 bases; nucleotides outside the gene matches: 3. This chain's CDR3 is CASRGQGGTGELFF. In DNA form, the CDR3 reads TGTGCCAGCAGGGGACAGGGTGGCACCGGGGAGCTGTTTTTT.

This clone was seen only once. The rearrangement joins TRBV10-3 to TRBJ1-1; weak D call: TRBD1 (5 bases). V dropped 2 bases and J dropped 0 bases, with 10 bases sitting between them. This CDR3 has 15 residues. In germline, CDR1 is ENHRY, CDR2 SYGVKD. The CDR3 DNA is TGTGCCATCAGTGAGAGGGGCAAAATGAACACTGAAGCTTTCTTT. Residues: CAISERGKMNTEAFF.

The V call is TRBV11-1, the J call TRBJ2-5, with a tentative D call TRBD2 (6 bases). CDR3 length: 14 amino acids. Germline values: CDR1 SGHAT, CDR2 FQDESV (reference sequence). The germline V and J ends were trimmed by 1 base and 5 bases, with 11 bases remaining between them. CDR3 DNA sequence: TGTGCCAGCAGCTTAGGTGCGGGGACGGAGACCCAGTACTTC. Its protein product is CASSLGAGTETQYF. Together with reference TRBV11-1 and TRBJ2-5, the CDR3 gives the full variable domain: EAEVAQSPRYKITEKSQAVAFWCDPISGHATLYWYRQILGQGPELLVQFQDESVVDDSQLPKDRFSAERLKGVDSTLKIQPAELGDSAMYLCASSLGAGTETQYFGPGTRLLVL.

This chain links TRBV9 with TRBJ2-7, with D perhaps TRBD1 (5 bases). Trimming took 0 bases from V and 0 from J, leaving 19 bases between them. The CDR3 runs to 18 residues. Germline assignment: CDR1 SGDLS and CDR2 YYNGEE. CDR3 amino acids: CASSVGRGRASTSYEQYF. The CDR3 nucleotides read TGTGCCAGCAGCGTAGGAAGGGGAAGGGCGAGTACCTCCTACGAGCAGTACTTC.

The V gene is TRBV7-9, the J gene TRBJ2-7; D is perhaps TRBD2 (5 bases). Trimming took 3 bases from V and 5 from J, leaving 14 bases between them. Germline values: CDR1 SEHNR, CDR2 FQNEAQ (reference sequence). The CDR3 loop spans 14 amino acids. As DNA, the CDR3 is TGTGCCAGCAGCTTCCGTACTAGTTTTGACGAGCAGTACTTC. Protein: CASSFRTSFDEQYF. Full variable domain (remainder filled in from reference TRBV7-9 and TRBJ2-7): DTGVSQNPRHKITKRGQNVTFRCDPISEHNRLYWYRQTLGQGPEFLTYFQNEAQLEKSRLLSDRFSAERPKGSFSTLEIQRTEQGDSAMYLCASSFRTSFDEQYFGPGTRLTVT.

This clone was recorded once. The V and J genes are TRBV10-3 and TRBJ1-3; the D gene is possibly TRBD1 (5 bases). The CDR3 extends over 14 amino acids. Trimming cost V 4 bases and J 2 bases, with 9 bases left between them. CDR1 is ENHRY and CDR2 is SYGVKD in the germline V gene. The CDR3 protein is CAISVSGAGNTIYF. CDR3 DNA sequence: TGTGCCATCAGTGTATCGGGGGCTGGAAACACCATATATTTT.

The chain combines TRBV11-3 with TRBJ2-7, with D hard to call. The CDR3 is made up of 14 amino acids. The V end lost 1 base, the J end lost 1 base, and 8 bases lay between the germline ends. CDR1 is SGHNT, CDR2 YENEEA, per germline. CDR3 in amino acids: CASSLVEQSYEQYF. CDR3 in DNA: TGTGCCAGCAGCTTAGTTGAGCAATCCTACGAGCAGTACTTC.

The chain carries TRBV10-2 and TRBJ1-5; D ambiguous. The CDR3 loop spans 13 amino acids. Trimming took off 6 bases at V and 5 bases at J, with 11 bases between the two ends. Germline V lookup: CDR1 WSHSY, CDR2 SAAADI. CDR3: CASRLSGDQPQHF. CDR3 bases: TGCGCCAGCAGATTGTCCGGGGATCAGCCCCAGCATTTT.